A single TCR beta chain is shown here with its context. This specimen belongs to a study of blood T cell repertoires in COVID-19. The data were produced by immunoSEQ multiplex PCR, yet TCRdb's version contains in-frame clones alone and is incomplete. The table shows about 69,000 clones, with approximately 80% occurring only once. Trimming took 7 bases from V and 4 from J, leaving 17 bases between them. In germline, CDR1 is MNHEY, CDR2 SVGAGI. The CDR3 spans 15 residues. The chain carries TRBV6-5 and TRBJ1-5; weak D call: TRBD1 (5 bases). The TCR originated in a man between 50 and 59 years old with COVID-19, enrolled during active disease. The sample comprised peripheral blood. CDR3 nucleotides: TGTGCCAGCATACCTGGGCAGGGTGGTAATCAGCCCCAGCATTTT. Its protein product is CASIPGQGGNQPQHF.